This T cell receptor beta chain stems from a study of blood T cell repertoires in COVID-19. Study at large: The origin of the acute and convalescent COVID-19 samples was the United States, Italy and Spain. From T cells, B-cell-depleted T cells, or PBMCs came the material, which was cDNA or gDNA.

How the authors handled the data: Reference gene primer amplification gave estimated nucleated cell counts. Data came from immunoSEQ multiplex PCR; TCRdb stores just in-frame clones and leaves some out. V and J calls plus clone size are reproduced from that table; the DNA served to infer D and trimming. The data contain approximately 150,000 clones, approximately 80% of them singletons. V was clipped by 6 bases and J by 5 bases; unmatched bases: 10. CDR3 length equals 15 residues. The germline gives CDR1 MNHEY, CDR2 SVGAGI. This TCR derives from a woman aged 45-59 years with acute or convalescent COVID-19. Material for sequencing was peripheral blood. V and J are TRBV6-5 and TRBJ1-2; 9 bases fit TRBD1. Here the CDR3 reads CASSNQPGQGYGYTF. The CDR3 bases are TGTGCCAGCAGCAACCAACCGGGACAGGGATATGGCTACACCTTC.